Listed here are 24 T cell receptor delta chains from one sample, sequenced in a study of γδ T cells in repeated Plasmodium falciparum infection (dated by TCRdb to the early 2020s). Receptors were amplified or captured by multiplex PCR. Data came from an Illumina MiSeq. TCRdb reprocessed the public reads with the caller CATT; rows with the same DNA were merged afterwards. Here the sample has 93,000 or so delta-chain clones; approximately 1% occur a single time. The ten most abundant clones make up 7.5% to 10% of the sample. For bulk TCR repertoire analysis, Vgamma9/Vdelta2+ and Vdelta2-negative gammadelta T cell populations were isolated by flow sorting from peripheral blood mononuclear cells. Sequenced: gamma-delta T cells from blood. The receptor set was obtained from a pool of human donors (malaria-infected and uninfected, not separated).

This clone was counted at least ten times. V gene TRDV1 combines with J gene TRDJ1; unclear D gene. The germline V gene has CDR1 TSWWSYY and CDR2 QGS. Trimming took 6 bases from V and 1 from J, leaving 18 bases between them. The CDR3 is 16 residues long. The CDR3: CALGEGGLKGTDKLIF. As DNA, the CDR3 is TGTGCTCTTGGAGAGGGAGGGCTTAAGGGCACCGATAAACTCATCTTT.

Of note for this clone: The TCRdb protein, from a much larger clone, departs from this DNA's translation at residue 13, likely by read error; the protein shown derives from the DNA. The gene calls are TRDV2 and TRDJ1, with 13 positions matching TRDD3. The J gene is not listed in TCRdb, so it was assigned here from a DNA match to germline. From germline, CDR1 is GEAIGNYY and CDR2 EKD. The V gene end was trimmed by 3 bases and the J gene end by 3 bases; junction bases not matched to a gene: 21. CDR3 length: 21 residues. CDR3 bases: TGTGCCTGTGACGGACTACTGGGGGATACGCAAGGGCATGGGGCCCCCGATAAACTCATCTTT. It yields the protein CACDGLLGDTQGHGAPDKLIF.

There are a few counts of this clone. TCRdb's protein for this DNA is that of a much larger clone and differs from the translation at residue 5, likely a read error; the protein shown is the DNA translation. Written as DNA, the CDR3 is TGTGCCTGTGACGCGGCTGCGATCACCGATAAACTCATCTTT. Its protein product is CACDAAAITDKLIF. This chain connects TRDV2 to TRDJ1; D uncertain. The J gene is not listed in TCRdb, so it was assigned here from a DNA match to germline. Per germline, CDR1 GEAIGNYY and CDR2 EKD. The V and J ends lost 3 bases and 1 base respectively, with 11 bases between them. The CDR3 sequence is 14 residues long.

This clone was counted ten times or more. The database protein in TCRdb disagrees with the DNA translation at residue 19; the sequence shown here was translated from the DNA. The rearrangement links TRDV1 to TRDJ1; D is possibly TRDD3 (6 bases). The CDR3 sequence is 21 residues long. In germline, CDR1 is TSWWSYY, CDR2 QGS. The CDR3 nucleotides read TGTGCTCTTGGGGAACGAACCTACTCCCGGGGGACCTACTCGTACACCGATAAACCCATCTTT. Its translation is CALGERTYSRGTYSYTDKPIF.

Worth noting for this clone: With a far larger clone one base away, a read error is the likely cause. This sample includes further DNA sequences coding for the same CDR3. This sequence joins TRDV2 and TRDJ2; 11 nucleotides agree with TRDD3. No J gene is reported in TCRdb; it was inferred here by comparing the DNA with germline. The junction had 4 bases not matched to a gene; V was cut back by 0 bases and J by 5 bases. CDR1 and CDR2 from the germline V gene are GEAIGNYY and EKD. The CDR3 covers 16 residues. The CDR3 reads CACDTVGDTGTAQLFF. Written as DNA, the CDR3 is TGTGCCTGTGACACCGTGGGGGATACGGGCACAGCACAACTCTTCTTT.

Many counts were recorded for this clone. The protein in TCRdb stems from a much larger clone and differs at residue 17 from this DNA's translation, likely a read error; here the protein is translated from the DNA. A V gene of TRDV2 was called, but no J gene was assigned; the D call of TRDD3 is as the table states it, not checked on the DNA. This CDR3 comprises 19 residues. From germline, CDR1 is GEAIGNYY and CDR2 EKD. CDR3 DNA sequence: TGTGCCTGTGACACGGGATCCTACACTGGGCTACTTTACACCGATAAACCCATCTTT. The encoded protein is CACDTGSYTGLLYTDKPIF.

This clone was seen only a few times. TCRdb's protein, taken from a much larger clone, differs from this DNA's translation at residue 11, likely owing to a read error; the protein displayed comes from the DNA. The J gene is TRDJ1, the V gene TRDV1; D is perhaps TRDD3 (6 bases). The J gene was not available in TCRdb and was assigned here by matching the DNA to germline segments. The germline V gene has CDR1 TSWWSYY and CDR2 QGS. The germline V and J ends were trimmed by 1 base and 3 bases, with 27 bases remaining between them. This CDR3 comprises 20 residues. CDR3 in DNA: TGTGCTCTTGGGGAACAAAGGGGCTCCCCACAATGGGATAAAGCCGATAAACTCATCTTT. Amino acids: CALGEQRGSPQWDKADKLIF.

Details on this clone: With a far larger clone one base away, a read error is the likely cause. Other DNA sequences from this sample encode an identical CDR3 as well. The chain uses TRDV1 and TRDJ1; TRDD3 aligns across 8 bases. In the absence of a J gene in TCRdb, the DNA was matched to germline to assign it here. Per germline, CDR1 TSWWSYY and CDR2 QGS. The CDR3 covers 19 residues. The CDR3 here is CALRAVRSVLGVGPDKLIF. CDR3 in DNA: TGCGCTCTCCGGGCCGTTCGATCCGTACTGGGGGTAGGCCCCGATAAACTCATCTTT.

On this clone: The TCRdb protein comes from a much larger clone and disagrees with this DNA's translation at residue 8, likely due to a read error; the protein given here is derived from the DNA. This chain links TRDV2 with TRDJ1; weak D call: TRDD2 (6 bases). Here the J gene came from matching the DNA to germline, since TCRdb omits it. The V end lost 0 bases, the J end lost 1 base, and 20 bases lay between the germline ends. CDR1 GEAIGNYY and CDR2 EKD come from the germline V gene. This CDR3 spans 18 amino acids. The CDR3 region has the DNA TGTGCCTGTGACACCGGTCCATGGTTTCCTAAGGGCACCGATAAACTCATCTTT. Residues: CACDTGPWFPKGTDKLIF.

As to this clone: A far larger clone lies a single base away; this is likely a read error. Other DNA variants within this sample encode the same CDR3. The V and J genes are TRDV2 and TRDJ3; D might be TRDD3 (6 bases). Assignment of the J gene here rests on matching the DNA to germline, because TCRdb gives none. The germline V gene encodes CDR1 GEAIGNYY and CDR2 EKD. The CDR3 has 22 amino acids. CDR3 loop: CACDTVLGTPGSSSWDTRQMFF. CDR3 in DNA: TGTGCCTGTGACACCGTGCTGGGGACACCGGGTTCCAGCTCCTGGGACACTCGACAGATGTTTTTC.

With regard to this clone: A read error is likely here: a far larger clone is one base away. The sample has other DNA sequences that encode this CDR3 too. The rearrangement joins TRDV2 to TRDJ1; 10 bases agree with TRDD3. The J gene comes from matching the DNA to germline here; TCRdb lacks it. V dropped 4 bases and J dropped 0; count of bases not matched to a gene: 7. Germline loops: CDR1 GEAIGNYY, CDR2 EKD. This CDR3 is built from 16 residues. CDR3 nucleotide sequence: TGTGCCTGTGATCCTCTGGGGGATAAGTACACCGATAAACTCATCTTT. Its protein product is CACDPLGDKYTDKLIF.

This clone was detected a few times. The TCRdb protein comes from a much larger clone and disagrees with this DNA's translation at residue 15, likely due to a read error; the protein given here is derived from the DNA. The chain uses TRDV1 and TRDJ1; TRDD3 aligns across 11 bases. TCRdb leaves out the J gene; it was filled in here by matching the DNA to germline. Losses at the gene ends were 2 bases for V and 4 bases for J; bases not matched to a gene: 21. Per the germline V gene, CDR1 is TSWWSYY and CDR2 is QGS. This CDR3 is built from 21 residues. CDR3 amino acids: CALGEYRPNYGGYERFDKLIF. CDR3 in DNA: TGTGCTCTTGGGGAATACCGTCCGAACTATGGGGGATACGAGAGGTTCGATAAACTCATCTTT.

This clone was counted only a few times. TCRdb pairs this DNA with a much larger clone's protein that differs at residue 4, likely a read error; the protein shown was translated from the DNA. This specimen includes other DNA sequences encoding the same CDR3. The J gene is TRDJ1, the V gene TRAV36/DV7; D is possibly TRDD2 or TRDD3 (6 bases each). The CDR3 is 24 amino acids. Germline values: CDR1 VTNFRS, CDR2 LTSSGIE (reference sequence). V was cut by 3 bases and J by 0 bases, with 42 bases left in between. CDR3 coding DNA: TGTGCTGTGGGGGTTCAGAATCCTACCCCGGCCTTGATGGGGGTCTATATGTACACCGATAAACTCATCTTT. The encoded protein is CAVGVQNPTPALMGVYMYTDKLIF.

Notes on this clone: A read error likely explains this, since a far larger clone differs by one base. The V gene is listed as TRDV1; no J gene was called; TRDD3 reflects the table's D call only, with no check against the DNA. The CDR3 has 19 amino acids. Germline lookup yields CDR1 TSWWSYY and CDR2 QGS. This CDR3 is CALGELFDFPTGGHAKLIF. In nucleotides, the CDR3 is TGTGCTCTTGGGGAACTGTTTGACTTCCCCACTGGGGGACACGCCAAGCTCATCTTT.

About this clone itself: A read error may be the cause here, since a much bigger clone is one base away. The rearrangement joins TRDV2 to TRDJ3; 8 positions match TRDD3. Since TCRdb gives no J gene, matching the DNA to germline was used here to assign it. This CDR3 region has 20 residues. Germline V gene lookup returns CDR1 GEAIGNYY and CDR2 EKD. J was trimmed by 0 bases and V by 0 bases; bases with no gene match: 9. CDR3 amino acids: CACDTVLGGTISWDTRQMFF. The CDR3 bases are TGTGCCTGTGACACCGTACTGGGGGGTACGATCTCCTGGGACACCCGACAGATGTTTTTC.

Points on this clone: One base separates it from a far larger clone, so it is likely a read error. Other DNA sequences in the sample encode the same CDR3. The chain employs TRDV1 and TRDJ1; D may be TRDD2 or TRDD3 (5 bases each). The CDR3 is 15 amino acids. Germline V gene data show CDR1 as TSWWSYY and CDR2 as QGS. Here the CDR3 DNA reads TGTGCTCTGGGGGCCCCTTCGTACACGATAATAAAACTCATCTTT. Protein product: CALGAPSYTIIKLIF.

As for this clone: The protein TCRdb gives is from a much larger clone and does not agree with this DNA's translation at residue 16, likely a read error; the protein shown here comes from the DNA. The CDR3 spells CACDTAPARGVGDTTCLPGKLIF. DNA for the CDR3: TGTGCCTGTGACACCGCCCCGGCACGTGGAGTGGGGGATACGACCTGCCTACCTGGTAAACTCATCTTT. The chain carries TRDV2 and TRDJ1, with TRDD3 identical over 11 bases. Here the J gene came from matching the DNA to germline, since TCRdb omits it. V lost 0 bases to trimming and J lost 7 bases; unmatched junction nucleotides: 30. CDR1 GEAIGNYY and CDR2 EKD come from the germline V gene. The CDR3 has 23 residues.

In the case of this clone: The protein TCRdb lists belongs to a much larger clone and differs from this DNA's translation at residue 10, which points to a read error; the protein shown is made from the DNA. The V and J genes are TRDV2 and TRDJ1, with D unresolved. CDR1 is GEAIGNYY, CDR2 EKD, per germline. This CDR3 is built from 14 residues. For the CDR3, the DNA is TGTGCCTGTGACACGGCTGCGATCACCGGTAAACTCATCTTT. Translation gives CACDTAAITGKLIF.

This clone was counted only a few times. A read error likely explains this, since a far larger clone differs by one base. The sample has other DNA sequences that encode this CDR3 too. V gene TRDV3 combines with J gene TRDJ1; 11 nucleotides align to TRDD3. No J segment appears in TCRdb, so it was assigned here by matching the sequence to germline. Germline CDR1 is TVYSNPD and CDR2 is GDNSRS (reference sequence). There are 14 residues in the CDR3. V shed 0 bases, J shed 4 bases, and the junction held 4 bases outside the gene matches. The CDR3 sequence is CAFSITGGYDKLIF. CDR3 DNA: TGTGCCTTTAGTATTACTGGGGGATACGATAAACTCATCTTT.

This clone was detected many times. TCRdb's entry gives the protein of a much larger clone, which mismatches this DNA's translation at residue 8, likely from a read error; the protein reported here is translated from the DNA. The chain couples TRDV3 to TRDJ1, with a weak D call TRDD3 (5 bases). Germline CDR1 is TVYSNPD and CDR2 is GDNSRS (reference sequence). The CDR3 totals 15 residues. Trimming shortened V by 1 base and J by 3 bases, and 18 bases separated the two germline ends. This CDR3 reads CAFIRAALWADKLIF. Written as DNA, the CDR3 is TGTGCCTTTATACGAGCCGCGCTCTGGGCCGATAAACTCATCTTT.

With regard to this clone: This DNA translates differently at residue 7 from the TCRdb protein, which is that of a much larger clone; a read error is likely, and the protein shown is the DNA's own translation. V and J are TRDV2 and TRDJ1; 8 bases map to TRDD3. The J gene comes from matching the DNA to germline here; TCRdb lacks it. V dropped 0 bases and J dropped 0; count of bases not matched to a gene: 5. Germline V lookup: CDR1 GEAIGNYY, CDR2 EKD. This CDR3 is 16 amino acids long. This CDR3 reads CACDTGPGDNTDKLIF. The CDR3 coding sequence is TGTGCCTGTGACACCGGACCGGGGGATAACACCGATAAACTCATCTTT.

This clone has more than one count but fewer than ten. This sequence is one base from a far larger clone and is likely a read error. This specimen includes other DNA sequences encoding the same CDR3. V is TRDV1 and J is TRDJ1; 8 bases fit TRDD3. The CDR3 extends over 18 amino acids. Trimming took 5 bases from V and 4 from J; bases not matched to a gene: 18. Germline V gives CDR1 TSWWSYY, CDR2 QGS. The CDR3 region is CALGKAFLRTGGFDKLIF. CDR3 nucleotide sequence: TGTGCTCTTGGGAAGGCTTTCCTCCGTACTGGGGGTTTCGATAAACTCATCTTT.

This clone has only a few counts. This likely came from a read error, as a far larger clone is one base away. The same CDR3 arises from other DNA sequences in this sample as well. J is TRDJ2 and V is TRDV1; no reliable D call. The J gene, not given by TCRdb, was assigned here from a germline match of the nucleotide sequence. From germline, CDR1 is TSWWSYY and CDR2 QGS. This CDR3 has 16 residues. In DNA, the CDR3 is TGTGCTCTTGGGGAAGCTTTTTGTGATGGAACAGCTCAACTCTTCTTT. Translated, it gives CALGEAFCDGTAQLFF.

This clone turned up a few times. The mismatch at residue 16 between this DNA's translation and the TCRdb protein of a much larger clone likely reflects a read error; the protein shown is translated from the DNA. The CDR3 DNA reads TGTGCCTGTTCCTTCCTACGTACTGGGGGATCGGCTTCCAGCGATGAACTCATCTTT. This sequence encodes CACSFLRTGGSASSDELIF. The chain uses TRDV2 and TRDJ1, with a tentative D call TRDD3 (10 bases). The J gene was missing in TCRdb and was found by matching the end of the DNA to germline. CDR1 and CDR2 (germline): GEAIGNYY, EKD. This CDR3 region has 19 residues.